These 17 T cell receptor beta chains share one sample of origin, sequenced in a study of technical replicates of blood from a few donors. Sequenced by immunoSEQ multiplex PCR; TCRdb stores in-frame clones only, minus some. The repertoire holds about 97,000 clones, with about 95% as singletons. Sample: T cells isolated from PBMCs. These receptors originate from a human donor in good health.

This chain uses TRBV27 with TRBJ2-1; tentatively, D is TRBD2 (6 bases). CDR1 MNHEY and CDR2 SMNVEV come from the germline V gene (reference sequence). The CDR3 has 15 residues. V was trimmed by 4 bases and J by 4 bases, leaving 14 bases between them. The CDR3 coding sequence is TGTGCCAGCAGTTGGGACTCGTCGGGTTACAATGAGCAGTTCTTC. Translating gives CASSWDSSGYNEQFF.

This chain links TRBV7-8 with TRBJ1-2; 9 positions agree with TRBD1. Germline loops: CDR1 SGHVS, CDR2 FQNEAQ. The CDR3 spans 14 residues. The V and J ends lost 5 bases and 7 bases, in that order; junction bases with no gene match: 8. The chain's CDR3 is CASSAETGGRGYTF. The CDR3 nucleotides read TGTGCCAGCAGCGCAGAGACAGGGGGACGTGGCTACACCTTC.

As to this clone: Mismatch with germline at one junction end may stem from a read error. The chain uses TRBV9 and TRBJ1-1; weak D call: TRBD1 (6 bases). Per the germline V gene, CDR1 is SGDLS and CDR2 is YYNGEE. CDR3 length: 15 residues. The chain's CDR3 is CASSVGGVGNTEAFF. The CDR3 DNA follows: TGTGCCAGCAGTGTAGGGGGGGTTGGGAACACTGAAGCTTTCTTT.

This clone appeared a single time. The CDR3 nucleotides read TGTGCCAGCAGTAGCCGGGACAGGGGAGTTGAGCAGTTCTTC. This codes for CASSSRDRGVEQFF. The chain couples TRBV6-5 to TRBJ2-1; 10 nucleotides line up with TRBD1. Losses at the gene ends were 5 bases for V and 9 bases for J; bases not matched to a gene: 7. The CDR3 length is 14 residues. CDR1 is MNHEY and CDR2 is SVGAGI in the germline V gene.

The CDR3 DNA sequence: TGTGCCAAAAGCGGGAGTTTCACCGGGGAGCTGTTTTTT. It encodes CAKSGSFTGELFF. The rearrangement uses TRBV21-1 and TRBJ2-2; the table's D call of TRBD2 was not tested on the DNA. TRBV21-1 is a pseudogene segment. The CDR3 is made up of 13 amino acids.

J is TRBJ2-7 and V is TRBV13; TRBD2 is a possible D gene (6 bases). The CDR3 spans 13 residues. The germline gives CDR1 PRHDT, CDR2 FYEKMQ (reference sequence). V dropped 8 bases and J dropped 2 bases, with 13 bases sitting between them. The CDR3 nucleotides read TGTGCCAGCGCCCTAGCGAGAGCCTACGAGCAGTACTTC. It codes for CASALARAYEQYF.

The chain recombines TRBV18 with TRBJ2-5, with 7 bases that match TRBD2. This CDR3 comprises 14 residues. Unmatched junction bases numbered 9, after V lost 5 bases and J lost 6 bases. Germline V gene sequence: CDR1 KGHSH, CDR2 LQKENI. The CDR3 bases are TGTGCCAGCTCATCGCCAGCGGGGCGCCAGACCCAGTACTTC. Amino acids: CASSSPAGRQTQYF.

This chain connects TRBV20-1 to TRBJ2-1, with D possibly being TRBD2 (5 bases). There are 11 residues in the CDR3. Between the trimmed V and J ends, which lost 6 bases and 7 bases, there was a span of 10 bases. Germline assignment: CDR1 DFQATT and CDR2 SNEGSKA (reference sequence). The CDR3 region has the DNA TGCAGTGCGAATCGGGGAAATGAGCAGTTCTTC. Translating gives CSANRGNEQFF.

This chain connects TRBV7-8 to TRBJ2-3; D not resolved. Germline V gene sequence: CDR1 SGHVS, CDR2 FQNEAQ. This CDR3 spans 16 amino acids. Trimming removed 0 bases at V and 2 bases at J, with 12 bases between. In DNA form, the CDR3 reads TGTGCCAGCAGCTTAGCCTTGGGCTCCCTCACAGATACGCAGTATTTT. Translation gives CASSLALGSLTDTQYF.

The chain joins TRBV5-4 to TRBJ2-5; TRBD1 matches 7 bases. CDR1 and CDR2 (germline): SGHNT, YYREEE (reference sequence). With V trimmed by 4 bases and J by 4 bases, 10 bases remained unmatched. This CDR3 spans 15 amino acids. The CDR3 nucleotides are TGTGCCAGCAGCGTGACTGCGGACAGGTTAGAGACCCAGTACTTC. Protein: CASSVTADRLETQYF.

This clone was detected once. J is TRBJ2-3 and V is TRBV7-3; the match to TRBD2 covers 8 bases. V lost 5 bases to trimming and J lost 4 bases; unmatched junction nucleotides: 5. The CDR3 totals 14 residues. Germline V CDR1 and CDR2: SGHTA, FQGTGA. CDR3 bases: TGTGCCAGCAGCCGGACTAGCCTGGCAGATACGCAGTATTTT. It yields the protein CASSRTSLADTQYF.

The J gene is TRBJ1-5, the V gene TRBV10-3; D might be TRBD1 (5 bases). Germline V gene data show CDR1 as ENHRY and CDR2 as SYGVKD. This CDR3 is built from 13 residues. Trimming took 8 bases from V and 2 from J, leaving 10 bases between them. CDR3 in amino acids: CAIAGSGNQPQHF. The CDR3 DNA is TGTGCCATCGCAGGGTCAGGCAATCAGCCCCAGCATTTT.

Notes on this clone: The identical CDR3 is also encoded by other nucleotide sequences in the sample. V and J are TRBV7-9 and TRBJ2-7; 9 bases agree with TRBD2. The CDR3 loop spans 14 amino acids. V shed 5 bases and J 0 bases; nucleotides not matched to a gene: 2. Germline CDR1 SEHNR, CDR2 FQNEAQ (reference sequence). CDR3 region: CASSRLAASYEQYF. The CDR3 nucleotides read TGTGCCAGCAGCCGACTAGCGGCCTCCTACGAGCAGTACTTC.

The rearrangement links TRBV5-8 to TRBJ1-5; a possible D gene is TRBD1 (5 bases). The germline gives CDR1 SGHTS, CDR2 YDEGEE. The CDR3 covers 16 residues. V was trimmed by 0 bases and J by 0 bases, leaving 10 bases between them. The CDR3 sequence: CASSLAGGGSNQPQHF. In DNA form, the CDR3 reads TGTGCCAGCAGCTTGGCCGGCGGGGGTAGCAATCAGCCCCAGCATTTT.

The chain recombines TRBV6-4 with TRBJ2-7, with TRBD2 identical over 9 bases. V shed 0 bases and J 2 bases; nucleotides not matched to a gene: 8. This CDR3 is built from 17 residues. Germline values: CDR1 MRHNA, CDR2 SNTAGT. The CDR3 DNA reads TGTGCCAGCAGTGACTCGATATCTAGCGGGGTCCCCTACGAGCAGTACTTC. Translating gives CASSDSISSGVPYEQYF.

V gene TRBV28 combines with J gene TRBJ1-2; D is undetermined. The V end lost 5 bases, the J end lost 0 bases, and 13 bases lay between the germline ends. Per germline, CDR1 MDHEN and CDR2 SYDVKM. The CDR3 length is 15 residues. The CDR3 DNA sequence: TGTGCCAGCAGTCCTGCTCTACTAGCTAACTATGGCTACACCTTC. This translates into CASSPALLANYGYTF.

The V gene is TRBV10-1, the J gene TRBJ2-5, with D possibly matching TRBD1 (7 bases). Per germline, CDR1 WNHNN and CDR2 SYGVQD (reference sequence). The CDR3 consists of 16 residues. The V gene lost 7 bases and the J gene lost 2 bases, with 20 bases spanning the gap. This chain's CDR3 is CASITGVGGGQETQYF. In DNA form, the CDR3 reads TGCGCCAGCATCACAGGGGTTGGGGGAGGACAAGAGACCCAGTACTTC.